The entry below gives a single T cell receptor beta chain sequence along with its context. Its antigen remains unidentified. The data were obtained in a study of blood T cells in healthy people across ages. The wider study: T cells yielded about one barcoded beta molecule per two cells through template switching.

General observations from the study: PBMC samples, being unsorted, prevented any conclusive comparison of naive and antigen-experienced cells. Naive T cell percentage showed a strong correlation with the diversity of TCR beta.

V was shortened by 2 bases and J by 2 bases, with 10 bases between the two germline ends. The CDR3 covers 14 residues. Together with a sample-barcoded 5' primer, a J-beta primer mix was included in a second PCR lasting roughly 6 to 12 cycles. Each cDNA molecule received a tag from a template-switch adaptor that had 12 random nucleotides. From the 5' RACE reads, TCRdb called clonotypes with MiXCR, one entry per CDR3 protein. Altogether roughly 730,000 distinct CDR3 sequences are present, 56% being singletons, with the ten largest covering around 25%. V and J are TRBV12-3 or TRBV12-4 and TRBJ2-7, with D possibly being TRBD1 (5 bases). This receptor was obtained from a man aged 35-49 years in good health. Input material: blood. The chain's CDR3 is CASSLWGSTYEQYF. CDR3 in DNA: TGTGCCAGCAGTTTATGGGGCAGCACCTACGAGCAGTACTTC.